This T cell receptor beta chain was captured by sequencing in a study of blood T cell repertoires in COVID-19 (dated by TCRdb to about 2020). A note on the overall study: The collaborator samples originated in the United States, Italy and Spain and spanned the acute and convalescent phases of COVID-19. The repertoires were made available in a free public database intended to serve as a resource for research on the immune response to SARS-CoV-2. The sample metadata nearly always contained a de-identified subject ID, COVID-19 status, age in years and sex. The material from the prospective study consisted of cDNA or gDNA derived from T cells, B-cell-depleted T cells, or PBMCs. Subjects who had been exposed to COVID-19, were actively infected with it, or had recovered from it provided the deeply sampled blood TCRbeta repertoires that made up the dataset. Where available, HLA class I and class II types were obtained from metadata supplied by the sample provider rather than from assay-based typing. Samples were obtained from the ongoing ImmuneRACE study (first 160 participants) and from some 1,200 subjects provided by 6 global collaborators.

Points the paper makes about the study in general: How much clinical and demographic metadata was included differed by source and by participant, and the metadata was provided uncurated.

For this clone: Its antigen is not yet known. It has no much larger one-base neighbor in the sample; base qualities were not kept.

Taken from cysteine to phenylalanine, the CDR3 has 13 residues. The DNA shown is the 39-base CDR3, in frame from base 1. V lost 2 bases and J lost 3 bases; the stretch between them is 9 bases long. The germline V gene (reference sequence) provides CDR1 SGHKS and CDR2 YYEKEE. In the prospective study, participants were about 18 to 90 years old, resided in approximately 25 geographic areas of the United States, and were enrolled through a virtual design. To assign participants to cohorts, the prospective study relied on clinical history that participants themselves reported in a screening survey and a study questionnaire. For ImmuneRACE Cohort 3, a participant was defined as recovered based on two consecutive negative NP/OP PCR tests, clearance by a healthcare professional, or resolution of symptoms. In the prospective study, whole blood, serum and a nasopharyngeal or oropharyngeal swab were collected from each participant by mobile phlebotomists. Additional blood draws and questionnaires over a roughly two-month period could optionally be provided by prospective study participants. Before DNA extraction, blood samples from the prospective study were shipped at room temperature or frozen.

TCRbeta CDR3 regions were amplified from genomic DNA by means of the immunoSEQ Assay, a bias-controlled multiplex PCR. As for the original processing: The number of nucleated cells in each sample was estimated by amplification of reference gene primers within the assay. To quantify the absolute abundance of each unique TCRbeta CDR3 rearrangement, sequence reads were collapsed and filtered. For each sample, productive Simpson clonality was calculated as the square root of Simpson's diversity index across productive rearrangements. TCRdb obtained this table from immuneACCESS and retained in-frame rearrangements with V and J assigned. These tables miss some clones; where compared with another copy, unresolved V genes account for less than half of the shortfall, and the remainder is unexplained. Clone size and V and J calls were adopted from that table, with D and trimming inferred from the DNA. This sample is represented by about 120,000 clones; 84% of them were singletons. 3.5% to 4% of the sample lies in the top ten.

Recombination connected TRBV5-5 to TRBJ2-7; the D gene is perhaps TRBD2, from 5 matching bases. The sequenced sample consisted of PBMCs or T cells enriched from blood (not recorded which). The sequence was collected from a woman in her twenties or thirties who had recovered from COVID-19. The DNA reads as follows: TGTGCCAGCAGCTTAGTAGGGAGCTACGAGCAGTACTTC. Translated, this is CASSLVGSYEQYF.